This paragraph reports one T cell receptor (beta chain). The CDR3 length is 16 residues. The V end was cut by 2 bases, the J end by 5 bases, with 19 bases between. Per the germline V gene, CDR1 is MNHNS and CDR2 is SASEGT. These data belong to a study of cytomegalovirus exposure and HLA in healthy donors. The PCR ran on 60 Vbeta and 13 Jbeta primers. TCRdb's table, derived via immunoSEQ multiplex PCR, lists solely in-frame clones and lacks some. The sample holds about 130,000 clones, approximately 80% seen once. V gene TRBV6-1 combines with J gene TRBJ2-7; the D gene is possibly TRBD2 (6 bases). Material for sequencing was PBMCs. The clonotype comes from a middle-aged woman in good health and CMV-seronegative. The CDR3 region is CASSERGGGFKNEQYF. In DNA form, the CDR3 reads TGTGCCAGCAGTGAAAGGGGAGGCGGGTTTAAGAACGAGCAGTACTTC.